The T cell receptor beta chain under discussion was sequenced for a study of blood T cells in healthy people across ages. Per sample, no less than 6 micrograms of total RNA were extracted. With regard to this clonotype: The antigen remains unidentified.

The CDR3 spans 16 residues. V shed 2 bases, J shed 11 bases, and the junction held 16 bases outside the gene matches. Germline CDR1 is MNHEY and CDR2 is SMNVEV (reference sequence). Study-wide results and limits: Aged donors had fewer naive CD4+ cells and lower diversity than long-lived donors. While age rose, TCR beta diversity per million T cells dropped in a roughly linear way.

Using a J-beta primer mix together with a sample-barcoded 5' primer, a second PCR was run for about 7 to 12 cycles. Using its own MiXCR run on the 5' RACE reads, TCRdb lists one record per CDR3 protein. This sample yields some 1.8 million distinct CDR3 sequences, of which 39% are seen a single time; approximately 22% belongs to the top ten. Sequenced: blood. The origin of this receptor is a human donor in good health. The chain joins TRBV27 to TRBJ2-3; TRBD1 matches at 7 bases. The chain's CDR3 is CASSLLGQAFLPVQYF. CDR3 coding DNA: TGTGCCAGCAGTTTACTAGGACAGGCATTCTTACCTGTGCAGTATTTT.